Listed below are T cell receptor beta chains from one sample, sequenced in a study of blood T cell repertoires in COVID-19. The repertoire was sequenced with immunoSEQ multiplex PCR; TCRdb's copy has only in-frame clones and lacks some. The table shows 310,000 or so clones, with roughly 86% occurring only once. Sequenced material: peripheral blood. Receptors were obtained from a man aged 25-45 years with COVID-19, enrolled during active disease. Both conserved end residues are part of each CDR3. Each record gives: J gene, D gene, clone size, V gene, CDR3 protein, CDR3 DNA. A D gene is named only where the DNA matches it firmly. The listing skips clone size in some rows; elsewhere it reads once, few, many or a size class.

>TRBJ1-3|NA|NA|TRBV6-6
CASSLRQTSGNTIYF
TGTGCCAGCAGTTTACGACAGACCTCTGGAAACACCATATATTTT
>TRBJ2-3|TRBD2|NA|TRBV5-4
CASSLRRESPADTQYF
TGTGCCAGCAGCTTGAGGCGGGAGTCCCCGGCAGATACGCAGTATTTT
>TRBJ2-5|TRBD1|NA|TRBV7-7
CASSRGQQETQYF
TGTGCCAGCAGCCGGGGACAGCAAGAGACCCAGTACTTC
>TRBJ2-6|NA|NA|TRBV11-2
CASSLEGLSGANVLTF
TGTGCCAGCAGCTTAGAGGGCTTATCTGGGGCCAACGTCCTGACTTTC
>TRBJ2-1|TRBD1|NA|TRBV5-6
CASSSGTGGSYNEQFF
TGTGCCAGCAGCTCAGGGACAGGGGGCTCCTACAATGAGCAGTTCTTC
>TRBJ2-3|NA|NA|TRBV25-1
CASGAPYASTDTQYF
TGTGCCAGCGGAGCCCCCTACGCTAGCACAGATACGCAGTATTTT
>TRBJ1-3|TRBD1|NA|TRBV11-2
CASSGQGGGNTIYF
TGTGCCAGCAGCGGACAGGGGGGTGGAAACACCATATATTTT
>TRBJ2-1|TRBD2|few|TRBV11-2
CASSGGLAGGPEQFF
TGTGCCAGCAGCGGGGGACTAGCGGGAGGGCCTGAGCAGTTCTTC
>TRBJ1-2|TRBD1|NA|TRBV7-9
CASSSDRDPYGYTF
TGTGCCAGCAGCTCAGACAGGGATCCATATGGCTACACCTTC
>TRBJ1-5|NA|NA|TRBV15
CATSREKGVTGQPQHF
TGTGCCACCAGCAGAGAAAAGGGGGTGACAGGTCAGCCCCAGCATTTT